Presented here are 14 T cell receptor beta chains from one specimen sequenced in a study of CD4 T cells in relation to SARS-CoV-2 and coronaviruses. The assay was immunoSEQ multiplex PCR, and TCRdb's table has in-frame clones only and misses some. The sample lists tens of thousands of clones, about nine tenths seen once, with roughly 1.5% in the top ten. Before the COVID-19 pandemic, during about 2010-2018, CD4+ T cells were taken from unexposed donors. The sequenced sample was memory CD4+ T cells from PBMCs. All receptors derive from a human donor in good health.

The CDR3 DNA reads TGTGCCAGCAGCTTAAGTGGGAATAATCAGCCCCAGCATTTT. Amino acids: CASSLSGNNQPQHF. V usage is TRBV11-2 and J usage is TRBJ1-5; no firm D call. The CDR3 is 14 amino acids. Germline V gene sequence: CDR1 SGHAT, CDR2 FQNNGV. V was shortened by 2 bases and J by 4 bases, with 9 bases between the two germline ends.

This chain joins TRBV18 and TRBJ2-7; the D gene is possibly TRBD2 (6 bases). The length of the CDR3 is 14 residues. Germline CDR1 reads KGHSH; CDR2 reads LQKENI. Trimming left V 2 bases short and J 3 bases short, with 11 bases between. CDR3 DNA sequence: TGTGCCAGCTCACCATTCCCCGGGGGCTACGAGCAGTACTTC. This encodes CASSPFPGGYEQYF.

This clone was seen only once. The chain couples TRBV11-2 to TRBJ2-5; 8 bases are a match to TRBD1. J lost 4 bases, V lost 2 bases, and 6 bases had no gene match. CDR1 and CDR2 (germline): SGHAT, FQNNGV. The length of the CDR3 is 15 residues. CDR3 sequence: CASSLQGASGETQYF. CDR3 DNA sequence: TGTGCCAGCAGCTTACAGGGGGCTTCTGGAGAGACCCAGTACTTC.

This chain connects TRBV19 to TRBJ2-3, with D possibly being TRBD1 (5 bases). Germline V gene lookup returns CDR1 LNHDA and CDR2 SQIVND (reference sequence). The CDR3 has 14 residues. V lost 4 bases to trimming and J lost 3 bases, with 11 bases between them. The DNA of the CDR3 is TGTGCCAGTAGTACCACACAGGTAACAGATACGCAGTATTTT. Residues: CASSTTQVTDTQYF.

The CDR3: CATSALPGLAGGGETQYF. CDR3 coding DNA: TGTGCCACCAGCGCACTGCCGGGACTAGCGGGAGGAGGAGAGACCCAGTACTTC. The chain uses TRBV15 and TRBJ2-5; 15 positions agree with TRBD2. The CDR3 has 18 amino acids. The J segment lost 4 bases and the V segment lost 5 bases, leaving 11 bases of the junction unmatched. Germline V gene lookup returns CDR1 LNHNV and CDR2 YYDKDF (reference sequence).

Written as DNA, the CDR3 is TGTGCCATCAGCCGGGACAACCAAGAGACCCAGTACTTC. This encodes CAISRDNQETQYF. The chain joins TRBV10-3 to TRBJ2-5, with D possibly TRBD1 on 6 matching bases. Per the germline V gene, CDR1 is ENHRY and CDR2 is SYGVKD. Trimming removed 6 bases from V and 0 bases from J, with 8 bases in between. The CDR3 contains 13 residues.

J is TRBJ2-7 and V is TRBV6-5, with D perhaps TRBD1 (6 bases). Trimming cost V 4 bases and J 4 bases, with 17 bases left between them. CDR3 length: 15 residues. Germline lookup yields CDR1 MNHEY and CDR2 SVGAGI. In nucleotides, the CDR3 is TGTGCCAGCAGTTCTTCCGGGACACTCTGGTACGAGCAGTACTTC. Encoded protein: CASSSSGTLWYEQYF.

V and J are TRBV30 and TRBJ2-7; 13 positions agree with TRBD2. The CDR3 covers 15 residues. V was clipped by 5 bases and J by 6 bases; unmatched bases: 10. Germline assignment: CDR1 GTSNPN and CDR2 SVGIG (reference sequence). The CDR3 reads CAWGGTSGNIGEQYF. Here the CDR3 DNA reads TGTGCCTGGGGCGGGACTAGCGGGAACATAGGCGAGCAGTACTTC.

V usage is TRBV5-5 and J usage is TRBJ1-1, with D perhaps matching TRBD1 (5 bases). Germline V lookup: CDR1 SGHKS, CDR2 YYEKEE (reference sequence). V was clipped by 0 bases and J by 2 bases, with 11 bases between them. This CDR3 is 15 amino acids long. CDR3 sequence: CASSLGRQTNTEAFF. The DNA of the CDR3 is TGTGCCAGCAGCTTGGGGCGACAGACCAACACTGAAGCTTTCTTT.

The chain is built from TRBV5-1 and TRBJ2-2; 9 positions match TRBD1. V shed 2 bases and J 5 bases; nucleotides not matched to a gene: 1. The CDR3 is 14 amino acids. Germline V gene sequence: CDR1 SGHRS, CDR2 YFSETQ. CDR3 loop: CASSLGTGTGELFF. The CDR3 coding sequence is TGCGCCAGCAGCTTAGGGACAGGGACCGGGGAGCTGTTTTTT. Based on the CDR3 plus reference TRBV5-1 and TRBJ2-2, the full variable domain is KAGVTQTPRYLIKTRGQQVTLSCSPISGHRSVSWYQQTPGQGLQFLFEYFSETQRNKGNFPGRFSGRQFSNSRSEMNVSTLELGDSALYLCASSLGTGTGELFFGEGSRLTVL.

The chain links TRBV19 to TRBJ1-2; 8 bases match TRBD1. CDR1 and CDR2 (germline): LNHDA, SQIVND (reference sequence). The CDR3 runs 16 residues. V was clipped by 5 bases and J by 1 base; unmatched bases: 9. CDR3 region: CASSPADRELNYGYTF. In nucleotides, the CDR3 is TGTGCCAGTAGTCCGGCGGACAGGGAGCTTAACTATGGCTACACCTTC.

As DNA, the CDR3 is TGTGCCAGCAGTCCAAAGGGGTTCGCCCTCCACTTT. The encoded protein is CASSPKGFALHF. V gene TRBV2 combines with J gene TRBJ1-6, with D maybe TRBD1 (5 bases). The CDR3 sequence is 12 residues long. Germline values: CDR1 SNHLY, CDR2 FYNNEI. With 5 bases removed from V and 14 bases from J, the gap between germline ends came to 13 bases.

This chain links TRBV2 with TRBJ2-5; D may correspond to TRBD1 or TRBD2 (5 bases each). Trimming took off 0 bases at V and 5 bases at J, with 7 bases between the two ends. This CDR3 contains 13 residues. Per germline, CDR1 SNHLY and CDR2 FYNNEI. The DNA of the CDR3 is TGTGCCAGCAGTGAAGCCGGGACCGAGACCCAGTACTTC. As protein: CASSEAGTETQYF.

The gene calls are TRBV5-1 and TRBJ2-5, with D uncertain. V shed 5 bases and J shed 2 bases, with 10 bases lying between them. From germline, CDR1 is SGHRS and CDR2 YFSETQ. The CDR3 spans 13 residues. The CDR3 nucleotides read TGCGCCAGCAGTAGTCACGGACAAGAGACCCAGTACTTC. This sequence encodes CASSSHGQETQYF.